This T cell receptor (beta chain) emerged from a study of T cell changes during pregnancy in multiple sclerosis. Clones were sequenced by immunoSEQ multiplex PCR, and TCRdb holds only the in-frame ones, with some missing. The table lists roughly 84,000 clones, just under 95% of them singletons. CDR1 SGHDN and CDR2 FVKESK come from the germline V gene. CDR3 size: 16 residues. The ends lost 0 bases at V and 6 bases at J; junction bases unmatched: 9. This specimen was peripheral blood, taken in the third trimester of pregnancy. The source is a female donor in good health, enrolled as a control in a pregnancy study. V usage is TRBV14 and J usage is TRBJ2-7; the match to TRBD1 covers 9 bases. CDR3 DNA: TGTGCCAGCAGCCAAGACGAAGTCGGGACAGGGAGCGAGCAGTACTTC. Amino acid sequence: CASSQDEVGTGSEQYF.